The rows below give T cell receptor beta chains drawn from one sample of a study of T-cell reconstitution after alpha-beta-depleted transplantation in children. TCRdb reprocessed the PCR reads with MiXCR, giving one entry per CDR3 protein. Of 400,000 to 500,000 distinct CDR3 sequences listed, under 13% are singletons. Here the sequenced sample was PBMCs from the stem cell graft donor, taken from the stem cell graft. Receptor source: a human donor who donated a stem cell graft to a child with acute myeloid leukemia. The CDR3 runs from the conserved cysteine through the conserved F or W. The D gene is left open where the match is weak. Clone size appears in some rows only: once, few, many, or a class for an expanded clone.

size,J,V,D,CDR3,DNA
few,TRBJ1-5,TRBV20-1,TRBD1,CSASPGEGAFFGVNQPQHF,TGCAGTGCTAGTCCCGGGGAGGGGGCTTTTTTTGGGGTCAATCAGCCCCAGCATTTT
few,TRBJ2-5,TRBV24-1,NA,CATSDGQGRGTQYF,TGTGCCACCAGTGACGGCCAGGGGAGGGGGACCCAGTACTTC
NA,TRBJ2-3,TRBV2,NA,CASSAGLISSDTQYF,TGTGCCAGCAGTGCAGGGCTAATATCGTCAGATACGCAGTATTTT
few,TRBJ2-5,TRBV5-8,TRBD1,CASSIRQGVPQETQYF,TGTGCCAGCAGCATTCGACAGGGGGTCCCCCAAGAGACCCAGTACTTC
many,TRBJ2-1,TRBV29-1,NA,CSVPRTNSNEQFF,TGCAGCGTTCCAAGGACGAATAGCAATGAGCAGTTCTTC
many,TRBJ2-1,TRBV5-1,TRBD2,CASSLVPGGNEQFF,TGCGCCAGCAGCTTGGTCCCGGGAGGGAATGAGCAGTTCTTC
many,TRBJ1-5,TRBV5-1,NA,CASSLLLQPQHF,TGCGCCAGCAGCTTGCTCCTCCAGCCCCAGCATTTT
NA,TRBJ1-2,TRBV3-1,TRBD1,CASSQDFGQGGGYTF,TGTGCCAGCAGCCAAGATTTCGGACAGGGGGGCGGCTACACCTTC
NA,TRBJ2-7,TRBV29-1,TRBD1,CSVASGGSYEQYF,TGCAGCGTTGCCTCAGGGGGATCGTACGAGCAGTACTTC
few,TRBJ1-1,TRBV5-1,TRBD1,CASRNHRGLEAFF,TGCGCCAGCAGAAATCACAGGGGGCTTGAAGCTTTCTTT
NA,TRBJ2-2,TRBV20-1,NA,CSAKFMPNTGELFF,TGCAGTGCTAAGTTTATGCCAAACACCGGGGAGCTGTTTTTT
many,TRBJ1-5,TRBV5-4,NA,CASSLGVNQPQHF,TGTGCCAGCAGCTTGGGTGTCAATCAGCCCCAGCATTTT
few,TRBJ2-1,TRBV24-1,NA,CATSDQGGGDEQFF,TGTGCCACCAGTGATCAAGGCGGAGGGGATGAGCAGTTCTTC
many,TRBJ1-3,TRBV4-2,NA,CASSQMDESGNTIYF,TGTGCCAGCAGTCAAATGGACGAGAGTGGAAACACCATATATTTT
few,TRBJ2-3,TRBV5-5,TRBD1,CASSKGQGVMQEYF,TGTGCCAGCAGCAAGGGACAGGGGGTTATGCAGGAGTATTTT
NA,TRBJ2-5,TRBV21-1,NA,CASSTDRWGPREETQYF,TGTGCCAGCAGCACCGACCGTTGGGGGCCCAGGGAAGAGACCCAGTACTTC
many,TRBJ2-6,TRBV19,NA,CASSRELGSGANVLTF,TGTGCCAGTAGCCGGGAGCTCGGCTCTGGGGCCAACGTCCTGACTTTC
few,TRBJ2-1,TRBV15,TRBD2,CATSRGTSGSYNEQFF,TGTGCCACCAGCAGAGGGACTAGCGGCTCCTACAATGAGCAGTTCTTC
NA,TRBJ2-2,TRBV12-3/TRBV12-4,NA,CASSPNSPGELFF,TGTGCCAGCAGTCCAAATTCTCCTGGGGAGCTGTTTTTT
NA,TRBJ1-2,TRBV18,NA,CASSASGGYTF,TGTGCCAGCTCAGCCTCCGGTGGCTACACCTTC
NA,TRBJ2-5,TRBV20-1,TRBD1,CSAIPGQGRQETQYF,TGCAGTGCTATACCGGGACAGGGGCGCCAAGAGACCCAGTACTTC
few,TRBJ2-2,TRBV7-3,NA,CASSPHSGTGELFF,TGTGCCAGCAGCCCCCACTCTGGCACCGGGGAGCTGTTTTTT